The 3 T cell receptor beta chains given below trace back to one sample, sequenced in a study of T cells in Graves' hyperthyroidism and ophthalmopathy. Amplification yielded TCR beta CDR3 regions, with RNA transcripts as the source. HTBI primers were the set used in a first-round RT-PCR of the TCR CDR3. TCRdb fed the multiplex PCR reads into MiXCR, producing one record per CDR3 protein. This table holds nearly 750,000 distinct CDR3 sequences, 35% found once. Input material: blood. The receptor set was obtained from a woman aged 40 to 50 with Graves' hyperthyroidism.

In its sample, this clonotype was seen a few times. The gene calls are TRBV19 and TRBJ2-2, with TRBD1 as a possible D gene (5 bases). The CDR3 contains 13 residues. The germline V and J ends were trimmed by 4 bases and 7 bases, with 10 bases remaining between them. Looked up from germline, CDR1 is LNHDA and CDR2 is SQIVND (reference sequence). For the CDR3, the DNA is TGTGCCAGTAGTACCTTACAGGTCGGGGAGCTGTTTTTT. Protein sequence: CASSTLQVGELFF.

The gene calls are TRBV20-1 and TRBJ1-4, with D unclear. Looked up from germline, CDR1 is DFQATT and CDR2 is SNEGSKA (reference sequence). The CDR3 has 18 residues. V lost 0 bases to trimming and J lost 1 base, with 18 bases between them. CDR3 loop: CSARDLVSSGGTNEKLFF. As DNA, the CDR3 is TGCAGTGCTAGAGATCTCGTCTCCTCGGGAGGAACTAATGAAAAACTGTTTTTT.

The gene calls are TRBV7-2 and TRBJ2-5; D possibly corresponds to TRBD2 (5 bases). V was trimmed by 5 bases and J by 4 bases, leaving 11 bases between them. The length of the CDR3 is 13 residues. Germline loops: CDR1 SGHTA, CDR2 FQGNSA. The CDR3 DNA sequence: TGTGCCAGCAGCCCCGGGGAAGCAGAGACCCAGTACTTC. This translates into CASSPGEAETQYF.